One sample yielded the 24 T cell receptor beta chains listed below, sequenced in a study of T cell changes during pregnancy in multiple sclerosis. This table comes from immunoSEQ multiplex PCR, and its TCRdb copy is limited to in-frame clones, with some not included. The sample lists approximately 33,000 clones; just over 85% were seen once. This specimen consisted of CD4+ T cells from peripheral blood mononuclear cells, obtained in the first trimester of pregnancy. The receptors here all came from a female donor in good health, enrolled as a control in a pregnancy study.

The DNA for the CDR3 is TGTGCCAGCAGTGGCGCGGGGGGGTCGGGAAATGAGCAGTTCTTC. It codes for CASSGAGGSGNEQFF. The chain uses TRBV25-1 and TRBJ2-1, with 9 bases that match TRBD2. CDR3 size: 15 residues. Germline loops: CDR1 MGHDK, CDR2 SYGVNS. Trimming removed 4 bases from V and 7 bases from J; junction bases left unmatched: 8.

The chain carries TRBV25-1 and TRBJ1-1; D remains unclear. The CDR3 loop spans 13 amino acids. V was pared by 2 bases and J by 1 base, with 5 bases between. Germline V gene data show CDR1 as MGHDK and CDR2 as SYGVNS. The CDR3 here is CASSEGWNTEAFF. The CDR3 DNA follows: TGTGCCAGCAGTGAAGGCTGGAACACTGAAGCTTTCTTT. The entire variable domain, with the rest obtained from reference TRBV25-1 and TRBJ1-1, is as follows: EADIYQTPRYLVIGTGKKITLECSQTMGHDKMYWYQQDPGMELHLIHYSYGVNSTEKGDLSSESTVSRIRTEHFPLTLESARPSHTSQYLCASSEGWNTEAFFGQGTRLTVV.

The chain employs TRBV6-6 and TRBJ2-7; no reliable D call. Per the germline V gene, CDR1 is MNHNY and CDR2 is SVGAGI (reference sequence). CDR3 length: 16 amino acids. V gave up 0 bases and J gave up 0 bases, with 12 bases separating them. The CDR3 DNA sequence: TGTGCCAGCAGTTACTCGAGCCAGGATAGCTCCTACGAGCAGTACTTC. Protein sequence: CASSYSSQDSSYEQYF.

This chain's CDR3 is CASSPQFGGYEQYF. CDR3 DNA: TGTGCCAGCAGCCCCCAATTCGGGGGCTACGAGCAGTACTTC. The chain couples TRBV7-2 to TRBJ2-7; TRBD2 is a possible D gene (6 bases). The germline CDR1 and CDR2 sequences are SGHTA and FQGNSA. This CDR3 has 14 amino acids. Between the trimmed V and J ends, which lost 5 bases and 3 bases, there was a span of 14 bases.

This clone was counted a single time. The chain employs TRBV7-2 and TRBJ2-2, with a possible D match to TRBD1 (7 bases). Germline V gene lookup returns CDR1 SGHTA and CDR2 FQGNSA. The germline V and J ends were trimmed by 5 bases and 5 bases, with 15 bases remaining between them. The CDR3 length is 15 residues. Written as DNA, the CDR3 is TGTGCCAGCAGCCCTGACAGGGCGGGGACCGGGGAGCTGTTTTTT. This codes for CASSPDRAGTGELFF.

This chain uses TRBV4-2 with TRBJ2-3, with 8 positions matching TRBD2. Germline trimming cut 7 bases from V and 2 bases from J; bases unmatched to any gene: 14. CDR3 length equals 17 residues. Germline V CDR1 and CDR2: LGHNA, YNFKEQ. CDR3 nucleotides: TGTGCCAGCAAGCGGGGGCCAGGCGAGGACATCACAGATACGCAGTATTTT. Residues: CASKRGPGEDITDTQYF.

The CDR3 region has the DNA TGTGCCAGCAGCCGGGGGAGCAGGCTGGGCTACACCTTC. Protein product: CASSRGSRLGYTF. The V call is TRBV11-3, the J call TRBJ1-2; tentative D call: TRBD1 (5 bases). The germline V and J ends were trimmed by 5 bases and 8 bases, with 15 bases remaining between them. The germline gives CDR1 SGHNT, CDR2 YENEEA. The CDR3 runs 13 residues.

J is TRBJ2-7 and V is TRBV11-3; 7 positions match TRBD1. There are 15 residues in the CDR3. J was trimmed by 2 bases and V by 5 bases; bases with no gene match: 9. Germline CDR1 and CDR2: SGHNT and YENEEA. The CDR3 DNA is TGTGCCAGCAGCCGAACCGGGACAGAAGCCTACGAGCAGTACTTC. Protein: CASSRTGTEAYEQYF.

The chain uses TRBV30 and TRBJ1-6; D gene uncertain. Per germline, CDR1 GTSNPN and CDR2 SVGIG (reference sequence). This CDR3 is built from 19 residues. V was cut by 1 base and J by 1 base, with 20 bases left in between. This CDR3 reads CAWSAQRTSGGSYNSPLHF. CDR3 bases: TGTGCCTGGAGTGCTCAACGGACGTCAGGAGGATCCTATAATTCACCCCTCCACTTT.

V and J are TRBV6-5 and TRBJ1-3, with D perhaps matching TRBD1 (5 bases). This CDR3 comprises 15 residues. V was trimmed by 2 bases and J by 3 bases, leaving 11 bases between them. The V gene's germline CDR1 is MNHEY and CDR2 SVGAGI. In DNA form, the CDR3 reads TGTGCCAGCAGTTACGGCGACAGCCTTGGAAACACCATATATTTT. It yields the protein CASSYGDSLGNTIYF.

The J gene is TRBJ2-5, the V gene TRBV6-1; the match to TRBD2 covers 12 bases. The V segment lost 4 bases and the J segment 4 bases; nucleotides outside the gene matches: 10. CDR3 length equals 17 residues. Looked up from germline, CDR1 is MNHNS and CDR2 is SASEGT. The CDR3 loop is CASSAYRLAGEGETQYF. As DNA, the CDR3 is TGTGCCAGCAGTGCCTACCGACTAGCGGGGGAAGGAGAGACCCAGTACTTC.

In DNA, the CDR3 is TGTGCCAGCAGCACGGGAGCTGGAAACACCATATATTTT. Translation: CASSTGAGNTIYF. The gene calls are TRBV7-2 and TRBJ1-3; D gene ambiguous. V dropped 5 bases and J dropped 2 bases, with 7 bases sitting between them. Germline V gene sequence: CDR1 SGHTA, CDR2 FQGNSA. There are 13 residues in the CDR3.

V and J are TRBV5-1 and TRBJ1-1; D is uncertain. This CDR3 region has 15 residues. Germline V lookup: CDR1 SGHRS, CDR2 YFSETQ. Trimming took off 5 bases at V and 5 bases at J, with 19 bases between the two ends. The CDR3 region is CASSREPGSITEAFF. Written as DNA, the CDR3 is TGCGCCAGCAGTCGGGAGCCGGGATCGATAACTGAAGCTTTCTTT.

This clone is medium-sized. The gene calls are TRBV19 and TRBJ1-5; possible D gene TRBD1, 6 bases. With 7 bases removed from V and 4 bases from J, the gap between germline ends came to 17 bases. The CDR3 is made up of 15 amino acids. Germline-derived CDR1 and CDR2 are LNHDA and SQIVND (reference sequence). CDR3 protein: CASTSSGGPNQPQHF. CDR3 coding DNA: TGTGCCAGTACCTCATCGGGGGGGCCTAATCAGCCCCAGCATTTT.

J is TRBJ1-2 and V is TRBV6-1; 9 bases agree with TRBD1. Germline V gene lookup returns CDR1 MNHNS and CDR2 SASEGT. V was pared by 4 bases and J by 6 bases, with 18 bases of the junction left unmatched. The CDR3 is 18 amino acids. The CDR3 nucleotides are TGTGCCAGCAGTGCTTCGGACAGGGGACGTTTATGGGCGAATGGCTACACCTTC. It specifies CASSASDRGRLWANGYTF.

The CDR3 DNA reads TGTGCCAGCAGTGAAGCTCCCCCAGCGGGGGGAAGAGATACGCAGTATTTT. Protein sequence: CASSEAPPAGGRDTQYF. The rearrangement uses TRBV2 and TRBJ2-3; 9 positions agree with TRBD2. The V and J ends lost 0 bases and 5 bases, in that order; junction bases with no gene match: 9. The CDR3 totals 17 residues. The V gene's germline CDR1 is SNHLY and CDR2 FYNNEI.

The V and J genes are TRBV4-3 and TRBJ2-1, with 8 nucleotides matching TRBD2. After removal of 1 base from V and 4 bases from J, the junction contained 6 bases not matched to a gene. Germline assignment: CDR1 LGHNA and CDR2 YSLEER. The CDR3 has 16 amino acids. The CDR3 reads CASSQVYSGVYNEQFF. CDR3 DNA sequence: TGCGCCAGCAGCCAAGTGTATAGCGGGGTTTACAATGAGCAGTTCTTC.

This rearrangement joins TRBV19 to TRBJ2-3; 7 bases are a match to TRBD1. Germline values: CDR1 LNHDA, CDR2 SQIVND (reference sequence). The CDR3 has 14 residues. V dropped 7 bases and J dropped 4; count of bases not matched to a gene: 8. The CDR3 DNA sequence: TGTGCCAGTACCACGACAGGGACCGCAGATACGCAGTATTTT. This sequence encodes CASTTTGTADTQYF. The variable domain in full, completed from reference TRBV19 and TRBJ2-3, reads DGGITQSPKYLFRKEGQNVTLSCEQNLNHDAMYWYRQDPGQGLRLIYYSQIVNDFQKGDIAEGYSVSREKKESFPLTVTSAQKNPTAFYLCASTTTGTADTQYFGPGTRLTVL.

Only a few counts were recorded for this clone. CDR3 nucleotide sequence: TGTGCCAGCAGCTTATCCAAGAACACTGAAGCTTTCTTT. The encoded protein is CASSLSKNTEAFF. The genes are TRBV7-3 and TRBJ1-1; D is undetermined. Trimming took 2 bases from V and 1 from J, leaving 5 bases between them. CDR1 and CDR2 (germline): SGHTA, FQGTGA. The CDR3 extends over 13 amino acids.

In its sample, this clone was seen once. V is TRBV2 and J is TRBJ1-4; possibly TRBD1 for D (6 bases). The CDR3 is made up of 13 amino acids. Germline values: CDR1 SNHLY, CDR2 FYNNEI. The germline V and J ends were trimmed by 7 bases and 5 bases, with 11 bases remaining between them. The CDR3 loop is CASKWTANEKLFF. As DNA, the CDR3 is TGTGCCAGCAAGTGGACAGCGAATGAAAAACTGTTTTTT.

V gene TRBV6-1 combines with J gene TRBJ2-5, with 7 bases fitting TRBD1. V was clipped by 5 bases and J by 1 base; unmatched bases: 7. The germline gives CDR1 MNHNS, CDR2 SASEGT. This CDR3 comprises 15 residues. In DNA, the CDR3 is TGTGCCAGCAGTAGGACAGGAAATGGCCAAGAGACCCAGTACTTC. Translation gives CASSRTGNGQETQYF.

The genes are TRBV19 and TRBJ2-1; 8 bases are a match to TRBD1. CDR1 and CDR2 from the germline V gene are LNHDA and SQIVND (reference sequence). With 8 bases clipped from V and 8 bases from J, the junction kept 5 bases outside the gene matches. The CDR3 is 12 residues long. This chain's CDR3 is CASGRGRDEQFF. The CDR3 region has the DNA TGTGCCAGTGGCAGGGGGCGAGATGAGCAGTTCTTC.

The J gene is TRBJ2-7, the V gene TRBV30; 7 nucleotides line up with TRBD2. Trimming at V came to 4 bases and at J to 3 bases, leaving 6 bases not matched to a gene. This CDR3 comprises 13 residues. CDR1 and CDR2 from the germline V gene are GTSNPN and SVGIG (reference sequence). The CDR3 sequence is CAWKVGGGYEQYF. CDR3 nucleotide sequence: TGTGCCTGGAAAGTGGGGGGGGGCTACGAGCAGTACTTC.

The gene calls are TRBV19 and TRBJ1-1; D gene unclear. CDR3 length: 13 amino acids. Trimming removed 8 bases at V and 3 bases at J, with 13 bases between. The germline gives CDR1 LNHDA, CDR2 SQIVND (reference sequence). CDR3 sequence (DNA): TGTGCCAGTTTAGCCTCCAGTTACACTGAAGCTTTCTTT. Its protein is CASLASSYTEAFF. Full variable domain (outside the CDR3, taken from reference TRBV19 and TRBJ1-1): DGGITQSPKYLFRKEGQNVTLSCEQNLNHDAMYWYRQDPGQGLRLIYYSQIVNDFQKGDIAEGYSVSREKKESFPLTVTSAQKNPTAFYLCASLASSYTEAFFGQGTRLTVV.